The 9 T cell receptor beta chains listed next were all sequenced from one sample in a study of technical replicates of blood from a few donors. TCRdb's table, derived via immunoSEQ multiplex PCR, lists solely in-frame clones and lacks some. The top ten clones hold approximately 0.2% of a sample with over 50,000 clones, around 94% of them seen once. Sequenced material: T cells isolated from PBMCs. Receptors originate from a human donor in good health.

The V and J genes are TRBV7-3 and TRBJ1-1, with a possible D match to TRBD1 (6 bases). Germline V gene data show CDR1 as SGHTA and CDR2 as FQGTGA. The V end lost 2 bases, the J end lost 6 bases, and 10 bases lay between the germline ends. The CDR3 consists of 13 residues. The CDR3 reads CASSLGGGAEAFF. CDR3 DNA: TGTGCCAGCAGCTTAGGGGGGGGCGCTGAAGCTTTCTTT.

This clone was observed once. This chain links TRBV5-4 with TRBJ2-3; 7 bases are a match to TRBD2. The germline CDR1 and CDR2 sequences are SGHNT and YYREEE (reference sequence). The CDR3 contains 18 residues. J lost 7 bases, V lost 2 bases, and 19 bases had no gene match. The CDR3 sequence is CASSFAGTTLSRRYTQYF. For the CDR3, the DNA is TGTGCCAGCAGCTTTGCCGGGACTACTCTTAGCCGCCGTTATACGCAGTATTTT.

V and J are TRBV28 and TRBJ1-2; a weak D match, TRBD1 (6 bases). CDR3 length: 15 amino acids. CDR1 is MDHEN, CDR2 SYDVKM, per germline. The ends were cut back, 8 bases at V and 2 bases at J, with 18 bases in the middle. CDR3: CASGLIDGQNYGYTF. The CDR3 coding sequence is TGTGCCAGCGGCCTCATAGATGGACAGAACTATGGCTACACCTTC.

V usage is TRBV6-5 and J usage is TRBJ2-7; 8 nucleotides match TRBD2. The V gene end was trimmed by 2 bases and the J gene end by 5 bases; junction bases not matched to a gene: 11. This CDR3 contains 16 residues. CDR1 is MNHEY, CDR2 SVGAGI, per germline. The CDR3 here is CASSYPDGGGRNEQYF. The CDR3 bases are TGTGCCAGCAGTTACCCGGACGGGGGGGGTAGGAACGAGCAGTACTTC.

The V and J genes are TRBV10-1 and TRBJ2-1; 8 bases match TRBD1. V lost 2 bases and J lost 6; bases outside the gene matches: 15. The germline gives CDR1 WNHNN, CDR2 SYGVQD (reference sequence). This CDR3 is built from 18 residues. CDR3 sequence: CASSEGRQGPSESNEQFF. The CDR3 DNA is TGCGCCAGCAGTGAGGGGAGACAGGGGCCCTCCGAGAGCAATGAGCAGTTCTTC.

The chain is built from TRBV5-4 and TRBJ1-2, with 12 bases that match TRBD1. The CDR3 contains 16 residues. In germline, CDR1 is SGHNT, CDR2 YYREEE (reference sequence). V lost 0 bases and J lost 7; bases outside the gene matches: 7. This chain's CDR3 is CASSLATGTGGGGYTF. CDR3 nucleotides: TGTGCCAGCAGCTTGGCAACTGGGACAGGGGGCGGTGGCTACACCTTC.

The chain joins TRBV5-1 to TRBJ2-2; 8 nucleotides match TRBD1. Trimming removed 0 bases from V and 1 base from J; junction bases left unmatched: 2. This CDR3 spans 16 amino acids. CDR1 and CDR2 from the germline V gene are SGHRS and YFSETQ. The CDR3 protein is CASSLVGTGNTGELFF. The CDR3 region has the DNA TGCGCCAGCAGCTTGGTAGGGACAGGGAACACCGGGGAGCTGTTTTTT.

The rearrangement uses TRBV28 and TRBJ2-3, with a tentative D call TRBD2 (5 bases). The germline V gene encodes CDR1 MDHEN and CDR2 SYDVKM. The CDR3 is 16 amino acids. Trimming removed 6 bases from V and 2 bases from J, with 18 bases in between. CDR3: CASRPFLEGYTDTQYF. The CDR3 DNA follows: TGTGCCAGCAGACCCTTTCTTGAGGGCTACACAGATACGCAGTATTTT. The complete variable domain, with remaining parts taken from reference TRBV28 and TRBJ2-3, reads DVKVTQSSRYLVKRTGEKVFLECVQDMDHENMFWYRQDPGLGLRLIYFSYDVKMKEKGDIPEGYSVSREKKERFSLILESASTNQTSMYLCASRPFLEGYTDTQYFGPGTRLTVL.

This rearrangement joins TRBV9 to TRBJ2-5, with D possibly TRBD2 on 6 matching bases. From germline, CDR1 is SGDLS and CDR2 YYNGEE. CDR3 size: 15 residues. Trimming removed 0 bases from V and 5 bases from J, with 14 bases in between. The CDR3 loop reads CASSVATFGGETQYF. In DNA form, the CDR3 reads TGTGCCAGCAGCGTAGCCACCTTTGGGGGGGAGACCCAGTACTTC.